These T cell receptor beta chains were read from a single sample in a study of CD8 T cells in Susac syndrome. In TCRdb, the immunoSEQ multiplex PCR reads were re-called with MiXCR into one record per CDR3 protein. Of about 190,000 distinct CDR3 sequences in the sample, 95% were seen once. The material sequenced was CD8+ T cells from PBMCs. These receptors were taken from a human donor with Susac syndrome. CDR3s include the opening cysteine and the closing phenylalanine or tryptophan. Fields, in order: clone size, J gene, D gene, V gene, CDR3 protein, CDR3 DNA. D genes are given only for firm matches. Where a row states a size, it is once, few, many or the class of an expanded clone; other rows omit it.

clone size: NA; J gene: TRBJ2-1; D gene: TRBD2; V gene: TRBV7-9; CDR3 protein: CASSRTSGNNEQFF; CDR3 DNA: TGTGCCAGCAGCCGGACTAGCGGGAACAATGAGCAGTTCTTC
clone size: NA; J gene: TRBJ2-1; D gene: NA; V gene: TRBV29-1; CDR3 protein: CSAWPRDTDNEQFF; CDR3 DNA: TGCAGCGCCTGGCCCCGGGACACAGACAATGAGCAGTTCTTC
clone size: NA; J gene: TRBJ1-5; D gene: TRBD1; V gene: TRBV24-1; CDR3 protein: CATSDRDRGSNQPQHF; CDR3 DNA: TGTGCCACCAGTGACCGGGACAGGGGTAGCAATCAGCCCCAGCATTTT
clone size: NA; J gene: TRBJ2-3; D gene: TRBD1; V gene: TRBV5-4; CDR3 protein: CASSPGQVTDTQYF; CDR3 DNA: TGTGCCAGCAGCCCTGGACAGGTCACAGATACGCAGTATTTT
clone size: NA; J gene: TRBJ2-7; D gene: TRBD1; V gene: TRBV12-3/TRBV12-4; CDR3 protein: CASTLGQTYEQYF; CDR3 DNA: TGTGCCAGTACCTTGGGACAGACCTACGAGCAGTACTTC
clone size: once; J gene: TRBJ2-3; D gene: TRBD1; V gene: TRBV4-1; CDR3 protein: CASSQEPLTGTDTQYF; CDR3 DNA: TGCGCCAGCAGCCAAGAACCCTTGACAGGGACAGATACGCAGTATTTT
clone size: once; J gene: TRBJ1-5; D gene: TRBD1; V gene: TRBV4-1; CDR3 protein: CASSRDRVNNQPQHF; CDR3 DNA: TGCGCCAGCAGCAGGGACAGGGTGAACAATCAGCCCCAGCATTTT
clone size: NA; J gene: TRBJ2-7; D gene: TRBD1; V gene: TRBV20-1; CDR3 protein: CSARAPSRDRTSYEQYF; CDR3 DNA: TGCAGTGCTAGAGCACCTTCAAGGGACAGAACATCCTACGAGCAGTACTTC
clone size: NA; J gene: TRBJ1-2; D gene: NA; V gene: TRBV2; CDR3 protein: CASSVQDRDLYGYTF; CDR3 DNA: TGTGCCAGCAGTGTTCAAGACAGAGACCTCTATGGCTACACCTTC
clone size: NA; J gene: TRBJ2-5; D gene: NA; V gene: TRBV20-1; CDR3 protein: CSAIRDAGYF; CDR3 DNA: TGCAGTGCTATCCGGGACGCGGGGTACTTC
clone size: NA; J gene: TRBJ1-2; D gene: NA; V gene: TRBV19; CDR3 protein: CASSIGGGNYGYTF; CDR3 DNA: TGTGCCAGTAGTATTGGGGGAGGAAACTATGGCTACACCTTC
clone size: NA; J gene: TRBJ2-7; D gene: TRBD1; V gene: TRBV12-3/TRBV12-4; CDR3 protein: CASSEDRVGEQYF; CDR3 DNA: TGTGCCAGCAGTGAAGACAGGGTCGGAGAGCAGTACTTC
clone size: NA; J gene: TRBJ2-5; D gene: NA; V gene: TRBV9; CDR3 protein: CASSVGAETQYF; CDR3 DNA: TGTGCCAGCAGCGTAGGTGCAGAGACCCAGTACTTC
clone size: NA; J gene: TRBJ2-1; D gene: TRBD2; V gene: TRBV25-1; CDR3 protein: CASSSGTSGINEQFF; CDR3 DNA: TGTGCCAGCAGCAGCGGGACTAGCGGGATCAATGAGCAGTTCTTC
clone size: NA; J gene: TRBJ1-6; D gene: NA; V gene: TRBV7-9; CDR3 protein: CASSLAFQGANSPLHF; CDR3 DNA: TGTGCCAGCAGCTTAGCGTTCCAGGGTGCGAATTCACCCCTCCACTTT
clone size: NA; J gene: TRBJ1-2; D gene: NA; V gene: TRBV13; CDR3 protein: CASSLRGANYGYTF; CDR3 DNA: TGTGCCAGCAGCTTAAGAGGGGCCAACTATGGCTACACCTTC
clone size: once; J gene: TRBJ2-2; D gene: TRBD2; V gene: TRBV7-9; CDR3 protein: CASAPGLAGAANTGELFF; CDR3 DNA: TGTGCCAGCGCGCCAGGACTAGCGGGGGCAGCGAACACCGGGGAGCTGTTTTTT
clone size: NA; J gene: TRBJ2-7; D gene: NA; V gene: TRBV5-6; CDR3 protein: CASSFSSETYEQYF; CDR3 DNA: TGTGCCAGCAGCTTCAGTTCGGAAACCTACGAGCAGTACTTC
clone size: NA; J gene: TRBJ2-1; D gene: TRBD1; V gene: TRBV27; CDR3 protein: CASSLLGGEGEQFF; CDR3 DNA: TGTGCCAGCAGTTTATTAGGGGGCGAGGGGGAGCAGTTCTTC
clone size: NA; J gene: TRBJ1-1; D gene: NA; V gene: TRBV29-1; CDR3 protein: CSVENRYTEAFF; CDR3 DNA: TGCAGCGTGGAAAACAGGTACACTGAAGCTTTCTTT
clone size: NA; J gene: TRBJ2-7; D gene: TRBD1; V gene: TRBV6-2/TRBV6-3; CDR3 protein: CASSPRGQRYEQYF; CDR3 DNA: TGTGCCAGCAGCCCGAGGGGGCAACGCTACGAGCAGTACTTC
clone size: NA; J gene: TRBJ1-4; D gene: NA; V gene: TRBV27; CDR3 protein: CASSKRLATNEKLFF; CDR3 DNA: TGTGCCAGCAGTAAACGCTTAGCAACTAATGAAAAACTGTTTTTT
clone size: NA; J gene: TRBJ2-1; D gene: TRBD2; V gene: TRBV18; CDR3 protein: CASSPPGIAGGSYNEQFF; CDR3 DNA: TGTGCCAGCTCACCACCGGGTATAGCGGGCGGCTCCTACAATGAGCAGTTCTTC
clone size: once; J gene: TRBJ2-3; D gene: TRBD1; V gene: TRBV11-3; CDR3 protein: CASSPGQGITYTDTQYF; CDR3 DNA: TGTGCCAGCAGCCCCGGACAGGGAATAACCTACACAGATACGCAGTATTTT
clone size: NA; J gene: TRBJ2-2; D gene: NA; V gene: TRBV12-3/TRBV12-4; CDR3 protein: CASSLGRGAGELFF; CDR3 DNA: TGTGCCAGCAGTTTAGGCAGGGGAGCCGGGGAGCTGTTTTTT
clone size: NA; J gene: TRBJ1-1; D gene: NA; V gene: TRBV19; CDR3 protein: CASSGPYGTEAFF; CDR3 DNA: TGTGCCAGTAGTGGTCCCTATGGCACTGAAGCTTTCTTT
clone size: NA; J gene: TRBJ2-3; D gene: NA; V gene: TRBV12-3/TRBV12-4; CDR3 protein: CASSSAGGASTDTQYF; CDR3 DNA: TGTGCCAGCAGTTCGGCCGGGGGAGCTAGCACAGATACGCAGTATTTT
clone size: NA; J gene: TRBJ1-2; D gene: NA; V gene: TRBV15; CDR3 protein: CATSRGGEDYGYTF; CDR3 DNA: TGTGCCACCAGCAGGGGCGGGGAGGACTATGGCTACACCTTC
clone size: NA; J gene: TRBJ2-7; D gene: TRBD1; V gene: TRBV12-3/TRBV12-4; CDR3 protein: CASSRGQRYEQYF; CDR3 DNA: TGTGCCAGCAGTAGGGGACAGCGCTACGAGCAGTACTTC
clone size: NA; J gene: TRBJ2-7; D gene: NA; V gene: TRBV5-1; CDR3 protein: CASSRLGEAASSYEQYF; CDR3 DNA: TGCGCCAGCAGCCGCCTCGGGGAAGCGGCTAGCTCCTACGAGCAGTACTTC
clone size: NA; J gene: TRBJ1-5; D gene: NA; V gene: TRBV27; CDR3 protein: CASSLGGEQPQHF; CDR3 DNA: TGTGCCAGCAGTCTGGGGGGAGAACAGCCCCAGCATTTT
clone size: NA; J gene: TRBJ1-5; D gene: TRBD1; V gene: TRBV19; CDR3 protein: CASSMKGVRGLDGFNQPQHF; CDR3 DNA: TGTGCCAGTAGTATGAAAGGTGTCAGGGGGCTGGACGGCTTCAATCAGCCCCAGCATTTT
clone size: NA; J gene: TRBJ1-1; D gene: NA; V gene: TRBV4-1; CDR3 protein: CASSQVRGGGTEAFF; CDR3 DNA: TGCGCCAGCAGCCAAGTTCGGGGGGGAGGCACTGAAGCTTTCTTT
clone size: NA; J gene: TRBJ2-3; D gene: TRBD2; V gene: TRBV5-4; CDR3 protein: CASSLILAGFLTDTQYF; CDR3 DNA: TGTGCCAGCAGCCTCATACTAGCGGGGTTTCTCACAGATACGCAGTATTTT